The 22 T cell receptor beta chains reported below all come from one sample, sequenced in a study of T-cell reconstitution after alpha-beta-depleted transplantation in children (dated by TCRdb to 2016 to 2017). Receptor amplification or capture employed PCR. The sample was run on an Illumina HiSeq 2500. To normalize quantification of the TCRbeta repertoire, the TCR libraries were built with molecular barcoding that relied on unique molecular identifiers. In TCRdb, the public reads were trimmed at Q25 with fastp and aligned with MiXCR, with productive beta chains retained. A single entry per CDR3 protein holds the most common genes and DNA from its merged rows. For this sample there are under 450,000 distinct CDR3 sequences; roughly 17% appear just once. Less than 30% of the sample goes to the ten largest clones. The sample's treatment or condition, from its label and the paper: allogeneic hematopoietic cell transplantation with graft depleted of TCRalphabeta T cells and CD19 B cells.

This specimen was PBMCs, mostly from graft donor cells, taken 360 days after TCRalphabeta/CD19-depleted stem cell transplant. Receptors were obtained from a boy in the first two years of life who had a stem cell transplant for Wiskott-Aldrich syndrome, so the T cells may come from the graft donor.

The rearrangement uses TRBV15 and TRBJ2-1, with TRBD2 matching over 10 bases. This CDR3 has 19 amino acids. The germline CDR1 and CDR2 sequences are LNHNV and YYDKDF (reference sequence). With 0 bases clipped from V and 8 bases from J, the junction kept 16 bases outside the gene matches. The CDR3 DNA follows: TGTGCCACCAGCAGAGACGCCCCGTTGGCTAGCGGGAGAATCTATGAGCAGTTCTTC. Translation gives CATSRDAPLASGRIYEQFF.

This clonotype was recorded at least ten times. The chain combines TRBV12-3 or TRBV12-4 with TRBJ1-5, with 7 bases that match TRBD1. The CDR3 is 15 residues long. V lost 6 bases to trimming and J lost 0 bases; unmatched junction nucleotides: 5. Here the CDR3 DNA reads TGTGCCAGCAGCCTCGGGACAGTTAGCAATCAGCCCCAGCATTTT. This translates into CASSLGTVSNQPQHF.

The chain joins TRBV7-7 to TRBJ2-5; no clear D. This CDR3 is 14 amino acids long. The V and J ends lost 2 bases and 1 base respectively, with 8 bases between them. Germline loops: CDR1 SSHAT, CDR2 FNYEAQ (reference sequence). CDR3 sequence (DNA): TGTGCCAGCAGCTTAAGCCCATTCCAAGAGACCCAGTACTTC. Its translation: CASSLSPFQETQYF.

This clonotype was observed a handful of times. The gene calls are TRBV4-3 and TRBJ2-7; D remains ambiguous. The CDR3 runs to 14 residues. The V and J ends lost 0 bases and 2 bases respectively, with 8 bases between them. Per germline, CDR1 LGHNA and CDR2 YSLEER. The CDR3 sequence: CASSQDGIPYEQYF. CDR3 coding DNA: TGCGCCAGCAGCCAAGACGGCATTCCCTACGAGCAGTACTTC.

The gene calls are TRBV5-1 and TRBJ2-7, with 9 bases aligning to TRBD1. J was trimmed by 2 bases and V by 3 bases; bases with no gene match: 3. This CDR3 region has 14 residues. Germline lookup yields CDR1 SGHRS and CDR2 YFSETQ. The CDR3 sequence is CASSSRTGAYEQYF. The CDR3 bases are TGCGCCAGCAGCTCGCGGACAGGGGCCTACGAGCAGTACTTC. The whole variable domain, filled in from reference TRBV5-1 and TRBJ2-7, reads KAGVTQTPRYLIKTRGQQVTLSCSPISGHRSVSWYQQTPGQGLQFLFEYFSETQRNKGNFPGRFSGRQFSNSRSEMNVSTLELGDSALYLCASSSRTGAYEQYFGPGTRLTVT.

The J gene is TRBJ1-2, the V gene TRBV28; 7 bases match TRBD1. With V trimmed by 6 bases and J by 4 bases, 11 bases remained unmatched. There are 15 residues in the CDR3. Germline V gene lookup returns CDR1 MDHEN and CDR2 SYDVKM. CDR3 sequence: CASRYPTGRAYGYTF. CDR3 in DNA: TGTGCCAGCAGGTACCCGACAGGGAGGGCCTATGGCTACACCTTC.

This clonotype turned up a few times. The rearrangement uses TRBV5-1 and TRBJ2-5, with 8 bases lining up with TRBD1. The CDR3 sequence is 13 residues long. The germline V gene has CDR1 SGHRS and CDR2 YFSETQ. The V and J ends lost 4 bases and 5 bases, in that order; junction bases with no gene match: 4. The CDR3 DNA is TGCGCCAGCAGCGACCAGGGGGCCGAGACCCAGTACTTC. Translated, it gives CASSDQGAETQYF.

This clonotype was observed a handful of times. CDR3 DNA sequence: TGTGCCAGCAACATCCGGGGCAGCTACACCTTC. It specifies CASNIRGSYTF. The chain carries TRBV6-6 and TRBJ1-2; D may be TRBD1 (5 bases). Per the germline V gene, CDR1 is MNHNY and CDR2 is SVGAGI (reference sequence). V was clipped by 7 bases and J by 9 bases, with 12 bases between them. The CDR3 extends over 11 amino acids.

This clonotype was recorded once. At one end the junction does not follow the germline gene, possibly because of a read error. The chain has TRBV6-2 or TRBV6-3 and TRBJ2-7; 9 nucleotides agree with TRBD1. Germline loops: CDR1 MNHEY, CDR2 SVGEGT. CDR3 length equals 20 residues. The CDR3 spells CVSRGQGNRREAVIFYEQYF. The CDR3 DNA is TGTGTCAGCAGAGGACAGGGGAACAGAAGGGAGGCGGTCATTTTCTACGAGCAGTACTTC.

This clonotype was detected only a few times. V and J are TRBV5-1 and TRBJ2-5; D is possibly TRBD2 (5 bases). Germline assignment: CDR1 SGHRS and CDR2 YFSETQ. This CDR3 comprises 15 residues. Deletions cut 1 base from V and 4 bases from J, with 14 bases between. CDR3 in DNA: TGCGCCAGCAGCTTGCCCGGAGGCAGATCAGAGACCCAGTACTTC. It codes for CASSLPGGRSETQYF.

In nucleotides, the CDR3 is TGCGCCAGCAGCCCGACCGCTCGTGGCGAGCAGTACTTC. Protein: CASSPTARGEQYF. This chain links TRBV5-1 with TRBJ2-7, with D hard to call. Trimming stripped 4 bases from V and 6 bases from J, with 14 bases between. Germline V gene sequence: CDR1 SGHRS, CDR2 YFSETQ. CDR3 length: 13 residues. Full variable domain (remainder filled in from reference TRBV5-1 and TRBJ2-7): KAGVTQTPRYLIKTRGQQVTLSCSPISGHRSVSWYQQTPGQGLQFLFEYFSETQRNKGNFPGRFSGRQFSNSRSEMNVSTLELGDSALYLCASSPTARGEQYFGPGTRLTVT.

This clonotype came up a few times. The V gene is TRBV24-1, the J gene TRBJ2-3; unclear D gene. The germline V gene has CDR1 KGHDR and CDR2 SFDVKD. This CDR3 comprises 15 residues. V was shortened by 1 base and J by 0 bases, with 7 bases between the two germline ends. Here the CDR3 DNA reads TGTGCCACCAGTGATTTATGGTCCAGCACAGATACGCAGTATTTT. Its translation: CATSDLWSSTDTQYF.

In this sample, this clonotype turned up a few times. The chain is built from TRBV11-2 and TRBJ2-3; D is perhaps TRBD1 (6 bases). V gave up 1 base and J gave up 4 bases, with 12 bases separating them. Germline assignment: CDR1 SGHAT and CDR2 FQNNGV. The CDR3 runs 15 residues. This CDR3 is CASSLGDRRSDTQYF. The CDR3 coding sequence is TGTGCCAGCAGCTTAGGAGACAGGAGATCAGATACGCAGTATTTT.

This clonotype was picked up a small number of times. CDR3 sequence: CASSLNVVASSYNEQFF. Here the CDR3 DNA reads TGTGCCAGCAGCTTAAATGTCGTGGCCAGCTCCTACAATGAGCAGTTCTTC. The J gene is TRBJ2-1, the V gene TRBV7-6, with unresolved D. In germline, CDR1 is SGHVS, CDR2 FNYEAQ. Trimming cost V 2 bases and J 0 bases, with 14 bases left between them. The CDR3 is made up of 17 amino acids.

This clonotype was counted between two and nine times. The J gene is TRBJ2-1, the V gene TRBV29-1; D remains unclear. The CDR3 covers 13 residues. V lost 4 bases, J lost 3 bases, and 10 bases lay in between. The germline V gene has CDR1 SQVTM and CDR2 ANQGSEA. Here the CDR3 DNA reads TGCAGCGTTGTTCCAGCCCTCTACAATGAGCAGTTCTTC. Its translation is CSVVPALYNEQFF.

This clonotype showed up just a few times. The gene calls are TRBV27 and TRBJ2-3; D is perhaps TRBD1 (6 bases). V dropped 3 bases and J dropped 3 bases, with 13 bases sitting between them. Per the germline V gene, CDR1 is MNHEY and CDR2 is SMNVEV (reference sequence). The CDR3 consists of 15 residues. As DNA, the CDR3 is TGTGCCAGCAGTTTGACAGGCCGCAGTACAGATACGCAGTATTTT. Its protein is CASSLTGRSTDTQYF.

This clonotype has just a few counts. The J gene is TRBJ2-3, the V gene TRBV7-2; TRBD1 aligns across 7 bases. The germline gives CDR1 SGHTA, CDR2 FQGNSA. J lost 4 bases, V lost 5 bases, and 9 bases had no gene match. This CDR3 is built from 15 residues. The CDR3, as DNA: TGTGCCAGCAGCCCACGCTGGGGACAGCCAGATACGCAGTATTTT. Protein sequence: CASSPRWGQPDTQYF.

The chain links TRBV12-3 or TRBV12-4 to TRBJ2-6; 8 bases match TRBD1. The CDR3 length is 17 residues. Losses at the gene ends were 7 bases for V and 0 bases for J; bases not matched to a gene: 8. The CDR3, as DNA: TGTGCCAGCAACCGACAGGGGTCCATCTCTGGGGCCAACGTCCTGACTTTC. It specifies CASNRQGSISGANVLTF.

This chain uses TRBV11-2 with TRBJ2-7, with 9 bases matching TRBD1. The CDR3 has 15 residues. Germline CDR1 and CDR2: SGHAT and FQNNGV. The ends lost 7 bases at V and 5 bases at J; junction bases unmatched: 12. CDR3 DNA: TGTGCCAGCATCGCTCGCCGGGACAGGGTCAACGAGCAGTACTTC. This sequence encodes CASIARRDRVNEQYF.

This rearrangement joins TRBV2 to TRBJ2-7; TRBD2 matches 8 bases. Germline V gives CDR1 SNHLY, CDR2 FYNNEI. CDR3 size: 14 residues. Trimming cost V 6 bases and J 4 bases; bases outside gene matches: 8. CDR3 loop: CASRAGTRQYEQYF. DNA of the CDR3: TGTGCCAGCAGGGCCGGGACTAGGCAATACGAGCAGTACTTC. Supplemented by reference TRBV2 and TRBJ2-7, the full variable domain reads EPEVTQTPSHQVTQMGQEVILRCVPISNHLYFYWYRQILGQKVEFLVSFYNNEISEKSEIFDDQFSVERPDGSNFTLKIRSTKLEDSAMYFCASRAGTRQYEQYFGPGTRLTVT.

The V and J genes are TRBV20-1 and TRBJ2-1; 11 bases are a match to TRBD2. V was clipped by 4 bases and J by 5 bases; unmatched bases: 10. This CDR3 spans 16 amino acids. Germline CDR1 reads DFQATT; CDR2 reads SNEGSKA (reference sequence). The CDR3 sequence is CSAIPGSGGADNEQFF. For the CDR3, the DNA is TGCAGTGCTATCCCCGGTAGCGGGGGGGCGGACAATGAGCAGTTCTTC.

This sequence joins TRBV11-3 and TRBJ2-1; D gene uncertain. This CDR3 spans 13 amino acids. Trimming cost V 5 bases and J 9 bases, with 14 bases left between them. Germline lookup yields CDR1 SGHNT and CDR2 YENEEA. CDR3 bases: TGTGCCAGCAGCCGCGTATTAGGAACTGAGCAGTTCTTC. It codes for CASSRVLGTEQFF.